These 21 T cell receptor beta chains share one sample of origin, sequenced in a study of T-cell memory formation after mild COVID-19. TCRdb independently ran MiXCR on the 5' RACE reads; one entry per CDR3 protein. The sample lists 130,000 to 150,000 distinct CDR3 sequences; 19% were seen once. Sequenced material: PBMCs or a T cell subset sorted from them (not recorded which). The receptors stem from an adult woman who had mild COVID-19 (a few samples of this study predate the infection). Cell type and time point are not known.

This clonotype came up a few times. The chain recombines TRBV7-8 with TRBJ1-6; no clear D. Germline CDR1 is SGHVS and CDR2 is FQNEAQ. Deletions cut 0 bases from V and 6 bases from J, with 6 bases between. This CDR3 has 14 amino acids. DNA for the CDR3: TGTGCCAGCAGCTTAGCGCTCAGTAATTCACCCCTCCACTTT. This sequence encodes CASSLALSNSPLHF.

The chain couples TRBV7-9 to TRBJ1-1, with 7 bases aligning to TRBD1. Germline lookup yields CDR1 SEHNR and CDR2 FQNEAQ (reference sequence). Trimming cost V 5 bases and J 1 base; bases outside gene matches: 10. CDR3 size: 16 residues. The CDR3 sequence: CASSLTRTGENTEAFF. Written as DNA, the CDR3 is TGTGCCAGCAGCCTTACTAGGACAGGAGAGAACACTGAAGCTTTCTTT.

This clonotype occurred a few times. The rearrangement uses TRBV10-3 and TRBJ2-3; TRBD2 matches 9 bases. The CDR3 extends over 14 amino acids. Germline-derived CDR1 and CDR2 are ENHRY and SYGVKD. With V trimmed by 9 bases and J by 2 bases, 6 bases remained unmatched. CDR3 nucleotide sequence: TGTGCCATTTCTCTAGCGGGGATCACAGATACGCAGTATTTT. It is translated as CAISLAGITDTQYF.

Here the CDR3 reads CATSSDVGFTDTQYF. The CDR3 nucleotides read TGTGCCACCAGCAGCGACGTAGGATTCACAGATACGCAGTATTTT. The chain recombines TRBV15 with TRBJ2-3; D ambiguous. The CDR3 has 15 amino acids. CDR1 and CDR2 (germline): LNHNV, YYDKDF (reference sequence). V lost 3 bases to trimming and J lost 2 bases, with 12 bases between them.

There are a few counts of this clonotype. The chain employs TRBV7-9 and TRBJ2-1; 7 nucleotides agree with TRBD1. Trimming removed 4 bases from V and 5 bases from J; junction bases left unmatched: 14. CDR1 is SEHNR and CDR2 is FQNEAQ in the germline V gene (reference sequence). The CDR3 has 17 amino acids. The CDR3 spells CASSSLLQGQLNNEQFF. The DNA of the CDR3 is TGTGCCAGCAGCTCCCTCTTACAGGGACAGCTCAACAATGAGCAGTTCTTC. The variable domain in full, with the rest retrieved from reference TRBV7-9 and TRBJ2-1, is DTGVSQNPRHKITKRGQNVTFRCDPISEHNRLYWYRQTLGQGPEFLTYFQNEAQLEKSRLLSDRFSAERPKGSFSTLEIQRTEQGDSAMYLCASSSLLQGQLNNEQFFGPGTRLTVL.

This clonotype showed up just a few times. The V gene is TRBV9, the J gene TRBJ2-1; maybe TRBD1 (5 bases). The CDR3 loop spans 15 amino acids. V lost 0 bases to trimming and J lost 1 base, with 8 bases between them. CDR1 and CDR2 from the germline V gene are SGDLS and YYNGEE. CDR3 residues: CASSVGKGSYNEQFF. The CDR3 region has the DNA TGTGCCAGCAGCGTAGGAAAGGGGTCCTACAATGAGCAGTTCTTC.

There are many counts of this clonotype. The chain recombines TRBV18 with TRBJ2-7; 7 bases are a match to TRBD1. J gave up 6 bases and V 5 bases, and 16 bases lay outside the gene matches. Germline V lookup: CDR1 KGHSH, CDR2 LQKENI. The CDR3 runs to 16 residues. This CDR3 reads CASSAGTGQVVGEQYF. CDR3 nucleotide sequence: TGTGCCAGCTCAGCAGGAACTGGACAGGTTGTGGGCGAGCAGTACTTC.

This clonotype has just a few counts. The rearrangement uses TRBV7-9 and TRBJ1-1, with D possibly being TRBD1 (6 bases). Germline V gene sequence: CDR1 SEHNR, CDR2 FQNEAQ (reference sequence). The ends were cut back, 5 bases at V and 5 bases at J, with 18 bases in the middle. The CDR3 length is 15 residues. For the CDR3, the DNA is TGTGCCAGCAGCCGAGGCGGAGGGGGGTTGACTGAAGCTTTCTTT. This translates into CASSRGGGGLTEAFF.

The J gene is TRBJ1-2, the V gene TRBV14; no clear D gene. This CDR3 is 13 amino acids long. V lost 2 bases and J 2 bases, leaving 6 bases between the germline ends. Germline loops: CDR1 SGHDN, CDR2 FVKESK. The CDR3 spells CASSQQQNYGYTF. For the CDR3, the DNA is TGTGCCAGCAGCCAACAGCAAAACTATGGCTACACCTTC.

The rearrangement uses TRBV12-3 or TRBV12-4 and TRBJ1-4; 10 nucleotides agree with TRBD1. The CDR3 extends over 14 amino acids. Losses at the gene ends were 6 bases for V and 7 bases for J; bases not matched to a gene: 5. CDR3 sequence (DNA): TGTGCCAGCAGGATGACAGGGGGCACTGAAAAACTGTTTTTT. It codes for CASRMTGGTEKLFF.

The chain recombines TRBV5-1 with TRBJ2-7; D may be TRBD1 (5 bases). CDR3 length: 13 amino acids. V was trimmed by 3 bases and J by 6 bases, leaving 13 bases between them. Germline V gene sequence: CDR1 SGHRS, CDR2 YFSETQ. CDR3: CASSSKPGIEQYF. In nucleotides, the CDR3 is TGCGCCAGCAGCTCAAAACCAGGGATCGAGCAGTACTTC.

The chain joins TRBV28 to TRBJ1-2; no clear D. The V gene's germline CDR1 is MDHEN and CDR2 SYDVKM. The CDR3 contains 13 residues. With 7 bases removed from V and 0 bases from J, the gap between germline ends came to 9 bases. For the CDR3, the DNA is TGTGCCAGCACTCGCCCTCCTAACTATGGCTACACCTTC. Its protein is CASTRPPNYGYTF.

This chain connects TRBV12-3 or TRBV12-4 to TRBJ2-2, with D unclear. The CDR3 is 17 amino acids. Trimming removed 7 bases from V and 0 bases from J, with 18 bases in between. The CDR3 sequence: CASTRRARPANTGELFF. The CDR3 region has the DNA TGTGCCAGCACCAGACGGGCAAGGCCAGCGAACACCGGGGAGCTGTTTTTT.

The rearrangement joins TRBV9 to TRBJ1-1; D possibly corresponds to TRBD1 (5 bases). Trimming stripped 3 bases from V and 2 bases from J, with 17 bases between. This CDR3 is 16 amino acids long. CDR1 is SGDLS, CDR2 YYNGEE, per germline. For the CDR3, the DNA is TGTGCCAGCAGCGACCAACCAAGGGGCCTTAACACTGAAGCTTTCTTT. As protein: CASSDQPRGLNTEAFF. Complete variable domain (other parts from reference TRBV9 and TRBJ1-1): DSGVTQTPKHLITATGQRVTLRCSPRSGDLSVYWYQQSLDQGLQFLIQYYNGEERAKGNILERFSAQQFPDLHSELNLSSLELGDSALYFCASSDQPRGLNTEAFFGQGTRLTVV.

The gene calls are TRBV9 and TRBJ1-6, with 7 bases identical to TRBD1. Germline CDR1 is SGDLS and CDR2 is YYNGEE. The J segment lost 13 bases and the V segment lost 4 bases, leaving 8 bases of the junction unmatched. The CDR3 sequence is 13 residues long. The DNA for the CDR3 is TGTGCCAGCAGCAAAGGGACAGTGACGCCCCTCCACTTT. This encodes CASSKGTVTPLHF.

A note on this clonotype: Mismatch with germline at one junction end may stem from a read error. V gene TRBV7-3 combines with J gene TRBJ2-6, with unresolved D. This CDR3 has 18 residues. Germline V gene data show CDR1 as SGHTA and CDR2 as FQGTGA. The CDR3 protein is CASRLTLGKYSGANVLTF. The CDR3 DNA reads TGTGCCAGCAGATTAACTCTGGGCAAATACTCTGGGGCCAACGTCCTGACTTTC.

This chain links TRBV28 with TRBJ2-7; TRBD2 matches 7 bases. Germline trimming cut 5 bases from V and 3 bases from J; bases unmatched to any gene: 7. The germline V gene has CDR1 MDHEN and CDR2 SYDVKM. This CDR3 contains 14 residues. The CDR3 protein is CASSPPRGVYEQYF. In DNA, the CDR3 is TGTGCCAGCAGTCCGCCACGGGGGGTCTACGAGCAGTACTTC.

This chain links TRBV27 with TRBJ2-1; TRBD1 aligns across 7 bases. V lost 5 bases and J lost 15; bases outside the gene matches: 10. Germline V gives CDR1 MNHEY, CDR2 SMNVEV (reference sequence). There are 12 residues in the CDR3. CDR3: CASSPLQGKRFF. The CDR3 nucleotides read TGTGCCAGCAGTCCATTACAGGGGAAGAGGTTCTTC.

The chain recombines TRBV7-3 with TRBJ2-5; D remains unclear. This CDR3 comprises 13 residues. In germline, CDR1 is SGHTA, CDR2 FQGTGA. The V end lost 5 bases, the J end lost 6 bases, and 13 bases lay between the germline ends. The CDR3: CASSPRAGKTQYF. The CDR3 coding sequence is TGTGCCAGCAGCCCTCGGGCCGGAAAGACCCAGTACTTC. The full variable domain, with the rest looked up from reference TRBV7-3 and TRBJ2-5, is GAGVSQTPSNKVTEKGKYVELRCDPISGHTALYWYRQSLGQGPEFLIYFQGTGAADDSGLPNDRFFAVRPEGSVSTLKIQRTERGDSAVYLCASSPRAGKTQYFGPGTRLLVL.

This clonotype was observed a few times. The chain combines TRBV30 with TRBJ1-2; 8 bases agree with TRBD1. Germline-derived CDR1 and CDR2 are GTSNPN and SVGIG (reference sequence). The length of the CDR3 is 13 residues. V was clipped by 1 base and J by 8 bases; unmatched bases: 6. CDR3 in DNA: TGTGCCTGGAGTGCGGACAGGGTGAGAGGCTACACCTTC. Translation: CAWSADRVRGYTF.

This chain links TRBV7-2 with TRBJ1-5; no clear D gene. The germline V gene encodes CDR1 SGHTA and CDR2 FQGNSA. This CDR3 spans 12 amino acids. Trimming shortened V by 5 bases and J by 7 bases, and 9 bases separated the two germline ends. The CDR3 bases are TGTGCCAGCAGCCCAGGACGGCAGCCCCAGCATTTT. This codes for CASSPGRQPQHF.